What follows are 21 T cell receptor beta chains derived from one specimen sequenced in a study of response to subunit inactivated influenza vaccine. Each CDR3 protein is one row after TCRdb ran MiXCR on the RT-PCR reads. The data hold roughly 700,000 distinct CDR3 sequences, with roughly 14% observed a single time. Material: PBMCs from blood, obtained less than 13 days after vaccination. These receptors originate from a man between 45 and 60 years old who received an inactivated influenza vaccine.

This clonotype has more than one count but fewer than ten. This sequence joins TRBV20-1 and TRBJ1-5; 9 positions agree with TRBD1. This CDR3 region has 17 residues. J gave up 2 bases and V 5 bases, and 13 bases lay outside the gene matches. Germline values: CDR1 DFQATT, CDR2 SNEGSKA (reference sequence). CDR3 sequence (DNA): TGCAGTGCTTATTTAGGGGGACAGGGAATGCGCAATCAGCCCCAGCATTTT. Residues: CSAYLGGQGMRNQPQHF.

This clonotype was counted a few times. V usage is TRBV7-9 and J usage is TRBJ1-4; unclear D gene. The CDR3 has 14 residues. Germline CDR1 reads SEHNR; CDR2 reads FQNEAQ (reference sequence). V lost 5 bases, J lost 7 bases, and 14 bases lay in between. The CDR3 loop is CASSPIWGFEKLFF. The CDR3 DNA follows: TGTGCCAGCAGCCCGATCTGGGGATTTGAAAAACTGTTTTTT.

This clonotype was picked up a small number of times. The limits of the CDR3 on the DNA are not certain, so only TCRdb's listed CDR3 is given. This chain joins TRBV12-3 or TRBV12-4 and TRBJ1-5. 13 amino acids form the CDR3, both terminal residues included. CDR3 sequence: CASSLGRILRQHF.

This clonotype appeared a few times. This rearrangement joins TRBV12-3 or TRBV12-4 to TRBJ1-2, with no clear D. V lost 8 bases to trimming and J lost 4 bases, with 8 bases between them. There are 11 residues in the CDR3. CDR3 DNA: TGTGCCAGCTCTGGGTTCTATGGCTACACCTTC. Translated, it gives CASSGFYGYTF.

This clonotype was recorded a few times. The chain has TRBV3-1 and TRBJ2-1; D unresolved. V was trimmed by 1 base and J by 9 bases, leaving 7 bases between them. CDR1 LGHDT and CDR2 YNNKEL come from the germline V gene (reference sequence). The CDR3 extends over 12 amino acids. The CDR3 DNA follows: TGTGCCAGCAGCCAAGGATGGAGTGAGCAGTTCTTC. Residues: CASSQGWSEQFF.

V is TRBV29-1 and J is TRBJ2-7; 7 bases are a match to TRBD2. The trim removed 4 bases at V and 8 bases at J, leaving 14 bases unmatched. Germline lookup yields CDR1 SQVTM and CDR2 ANQGSEA. CDR3 length equals 14 residues. As DNA, the CDR3 is TGCAGCGTTGCCGAGGCCCAGACTAGCAGGAAGCAGTACTTC. Translating gives CSVAEAQTSRKQYF.

This clonotype showed up just once. The genes are TRBV9 and TRBJ2-3, with D possibly being TRBD2 (5 bases). Germline V CDR1 and CDR2: SGDLS, YYNGEE. The V end was cut by 0 bases, the J end by 2 bases, with 10 bases between. The CDR3 is 15 amino acids. The CDR3 nucleotides are TGTGCCAGCAGCGTAGGGACTCATATCACAGATACGCAGTATTTT. Residues: CASSVGTHITDTQYF.

The chain combines TRBV6-1 with TRBJ2-4; D call uncertain. The V end lost 7 bases, the J end lost 2 bases, and 12 bases lay between the germline ends. Germline lookup yields CDR1 MNHNS and CDR2 SASEGT. The CDR3 contains 14 residues. The CDR3, as DNA: TGTGCCAGCACCCCGGGTACGACCAAAAACATTCAGTACTTC. This gives the protein CASTPGTTKNIQYF.

This clonotype was observed a few times. The gene calls are TRBV6-5 and TRBJ1-4; tentative D call: TRBD1 (5 bases). The germline CDR1 and CDR2 sequences are MNHEY and SVGAGI. V dropped 2 bases and J dropped 8 bases, with 15 bases sitting between them. The CDR3 totals 15 residues. CDR3: CASSYDGAPGEKLFF. As DNA, the CDR3 is TGTGCCAGCAGTTACGACGGGGCCCCTGGAGAAAAACTGTTTTTT.

A note on this clonotype: At one of its ends the junction is not consistent with the germline gene, which may arise from a read error. This chain uses TRBV10-3 with TRBJ2-1; possibly TRBD1 for D (5 bases). The germline gives CDR1 ENHRY, CDR2 SYGVKD. This CDR3 contains 15 residues. CDR3 loop: CAISGRDSSYNEQIF. The CDR3 region has the DNA TGTGCCATCAGTGGCCGTGACAGCTCCTACAATGAGCAGATCTTC.

The chain links TRBV5-6 to TRBJ2-7; D remains ambiguous. V shed 4 bases and J shed 5 bases, with 13 bases lying between them. This CDR3 contains 13 residues. Germline lookup yields CDR1 SGHDT and CDR2 YYEEEE. The CDR3 sequence is CASSPGPQNEQYF. The DNA for the CDR3 is TGTGCCAGCAGCCCCGGGCCCCAGAACGAGCAGTACTTC.

At least ten counts were recorded for this clonotype. This chain joins TRBV10-3 and TRBJ2-1, with D possibly being TRBD2 (7 bases). The CDR3 is 16 amino acids. Trimming removed 6 bases at V and 3 bases at J, with 18 bases between. Germline V lookup: CDR1 ENHRY, CDR2 SYGVKD. This CDR3 is CAISSGGGAVYNEQFF. The CDR3 nucleotides are TGTGCCATCAGCTCAGGTGGGGGGGCCGTCTACAATGAGCAGTTCTTC.

This clonotype appeared a few times. The chain combines TRBV2 with TRBJ2-1, with TRBD2 as a possible D gene (5 bases). The CDR3 contains 13 residues. Trimming removed 11 bases at V and 10 bases at J, with 21 bases between. Germline CDR1 reads SNHLY; CDR2 reads FYNNEI. CDR3 amino acids: CAWGGGRLVEQFF. DNA for the CDR3: TGTGCCTGGGGTGGCGGGCGCTTAGTCGAGCAGTTCTTC.

This clonotype was observed a few times. This rearrangement joins TRBV18 to TRBJ2-1; D unresolved. V lost 3 bases and J 8 bases, leaving 11 bases between the germline ends. Germline V gene lookup returns CDR1 KGHSH and CDR2 LQKENI. The CDR3 has 13 amino acids. The CDR3 here is CASSPSPLDEQFF. The CDR3 region has the DNA TGTGCCAGCTCACCTTCCCCCCTGGATGAGCAGTTCTTC.

The chain has TRBV6-5 and TRBJ1-5, with 10 positions matching TRBD1. J was trimmed by 0 bases and V by 0 bases; bases with no gene match: 8. Germline values: CDR1 MNHEY, CDR2 SVGAGI. The CDR3 length is 19 residues. CDR3 region: CASSYSPIRQGASNQPQHF. DNA of the CDR3: TGTGCCAGCAGTTACTCTCCCATCAGACAGGGGGCTAGCAATCAGCCCCAGCATTTT.

This rearrangement joins TRBV5-1 to TRBJ2-5, with TRBD2 identical over 9 bases. J was trimmed by 5 bases and V by 2 bases; bases with no gene match: 10. The CDR3 runs to 16 residues. CDR1 and CDR2 from the germline V gene are SGHRS and YFSETQ. The DNA of the CDR3 is TGCGCCAGCAGCTTAAAGACTAGCGGCGGGGGGGAGACCCAGTACTTC. Translation: CASSLKTSGGGETQYF. The complete variable domain, with remaining parts taken from reference TRBV5-1 and TRBJ2-5, reads KAGVTQTPRYLIKTRGQQVTLSCSPISGHRSVSWYQQTPGQGLQFLFEYFSETQRNKGNFPGRFSGRQFSNSRSEMNVSTLELGDSALYLCASSLKTSGGGETQYFGPGTRLLVL.

V is TRBV6-5 and J is TRBJ2-1; TRBD2 matches at 9 bases. CDR1 and CDR2 (germline): MNHEY, SVGAGI. The CDR3 has 16 residues. The V and J ends lost 0 bases and 4 bases, in that order; junction bases with no gene match: 4. CDR3 region: CASSYSAGGQYNEQFF. CDR3 bases: TGTGCCAGCAGTTACTCAGCGGGGGGACAATACAATGAGCAGTTCTTC.

The table lists this clonotype with many counts. The V gene is TRBV7-6, the J gene TRBJ2-3, with no clear D. Looked up from germline, CDR1 is SGHVS and CDR2 is FNYEAQ. The CDR3 is 12 amino acids. The V gene lost 1 base and the J gene lost 8 bases, with 7 bases spanning the gap. CDR3 sequence reads: CASSLEARTQYF. The CDR3 region has the DNA TGTGCCAGCAGCTTAGAAGCCCGTACGCAGTATTTT.

V usage is TRBV12-3 or TRBV12-4 and J usage is TRBJ1-1, with a possible D match to TRBD1 (5 bases). Trimming pared 6 bases from V and 4 bases from J, leaving 12 bases between. This CDR3 spans 13 amino acids. The CDR3 sequence is CASSPGGGTEAFF. CDR3 sequence (DNA): TGTGCCAGCAGCCCTGGGGGTGGCACTGAAGCTTTCTTT.

The chain has TRBV2 and TRBJ2-3, with TRBD1 as a possible D gene (6 bases). The V gene's germline CDR1 is SNHLY and CDR2 FYNNEI. V shed 1 base and J shed 11 bases, with 10 bases lying between them. The CDR3 totals 12 residues. The CDR3 DNA reads as TGTGCCAGCAGTGAAGACCCGGGACAGCAGTATTTT. Translation: CASSEDPGQQYF.

The rearrangement joins TRBV20-1 to TRBJ1-2; 8 positions agree with TRBD1. Germline trimming cut 3 bases from V and 4 bases from J; bases unmatched to any gene: 7. Germline V gives CDR1 DFQATT, CDR2 SNEGSKA (reference sequence). This CDR3 has 14 residues. The CDR3 is CSARDRAPLYGYTF. CDR3 sequence (DNA): TGCAGTGCTAGGGACAGGGCACCTCTCTATGGCTACACCTTC.